The 10 T cell receptor beta chains presented below share a single source sample, sequenced in a study of Ad26.COV2.S vaccination and SARS-CoV-2 variants. This table comes from immunoSEQ multiplex PCR, and its TCRdb copy is limited to in-frame clones, with some not included. Found here are 380,000 or so clones, approximately 86% of them singletons; the top ten hold about 10%. The treatment was: some 20 received Ad26.COV2.S at low or high dose, single or two shots; roughly five received placebo; per-sample allocation not given. Day 63 after the first vaccine or placebo injection was the time point for sampling. Sequencing used peripheral blood, obtained in a trial of Ad26.COV2.S vaccine versus placebo. The receptors were gathered from a person aged 18-65 years who received the Ad26.COV2.S COVID-19 vaccine or a placebo.

The chain carries TRBV27 and TRBJ2-3; D not certain. Germline lookup yields CDR1 MNHEY and CDR2 SMNVEV (reference sequence). The V end was cut by 5 bases, the J end by 0 bases, with 3 bases between. The CDR3 runs to 12 residues. CDR3 region: CASSRSTDTQYF. The CDR3, as DNA: TGTGCCAGCAGTCGTAGCACAGATACGCAGTATTTT.

The CDR3, as DNA: TGTGCCAGCAGCTTCCAAGCGGGAGAAACCGGGGAGCTGTTTTTT. Its translation is CASSFQAGETGELFF. V gene TRBV7-2 combines with J gene TRBJ2-2; 8 bases map to TRBD2. CDR3 length: 15 amino acids. After removal of 3 bases from V and 5 bases from J, the junction contained 5 bases not matched to a gene. Germline assignment: CDR1 SGHTA and CDR2 FQGNSA. The full variable domain, in which reference TRBV7-2 and TRBJ2-2 provide the parts outside the CDR3, is GAGVSQSPSNKVTEKGKDVELRCDPISGHTALYWYRQSLGQGLEFLIYFQGNSAPDKSGLPSDRFSAERTGGSVSTLTIQRTQQEDSAVYLCASSFQAGETGELFFGEGSRLTVL.

The chain couples TRBV7-2 to TRBJ2-7; tentatively, D is TRBD2 (5 bases). CDR1 and CDR2 from the germline V gene are SGHTA and FQGNSA. V lost 1 base, J lost 3 bases, and 13 bases lay in between. CDR3 length equals 15 residues. The CDR3 DNA is TGTGCCAGCAGCTTAGTATCGCAAGGGAGCTACGAGCAGTACTTC. Protein: CASSLVSQGSYEQYF.

V is TRBV27 and J is TRBJ2-7; D might be TRBD1 or TRBD2, each matching 5 bases. V was trimmed by 3 bases and J by 2 bases, leaving 8 bases between them. Germline V CDR1 and CDR2: MNHEY, SMNVEV (reference sequence). The CDR3 is 13 amino acids. CDR3 nucleotide sequence: TGTGCCAGCAGTTTCGGGGACCCCTACGAGCAGTACTTC. It encodes CASSFGDPYEQYF.

V usage is TRBV5-4 and J usage is TRBJ2-3; D gene unclear. V lost 0 bases and J lost 4, with 9 bases in between. This CDR3 region has 14 residues. The germline gives CDR1 SGHNT, CDR2 YYREEE (reference sequence). This CDR3 is CASSLEARADTQYF. CDR3 in DNA: TGTGCCAGCAGCTTGGAAGCTAGGGCAGATACGCAGTATTTT.

The CDR3 here is CASSDDSSYEQYF. CDR3 nucleotides: TGTGCCAGCAGCGACGATTCTTCCTACGAGCAGTACTTC. The chain carries TRBV7-8 and TRBJ2-7; no clear D. V was trimmed by 5 bases and J by 1 base, leaving 9 bases between them. The CDR3 is 13 amino acids. Germline V gene sequence: CDR1 SGHVS, CDR2 FQNEAQ. Variable domain in full (rest from reference TRBV7-8 and TRBJ2-7): GAGVSQSPRYKVAKRGQDVALRCDPISGHVSLFWYQQALGQGPEFLTYFQNEAQLDKSGLPSDRFFAERPEGSVSTLKIQRTQQEDSAVYLCASSDDSSYEQYFGPGTRLTVT.

This clone was observed a single time. V usage is TRBV5-1 and J usage is TRBJ2-7; D is uncertain. The V end lost 0 bases, the J end lost 6 bases, and 13 bases lay between the germline ends. Germline V gene sequence: CDR1 SGHRS, CDR2 YFSETQ. CDR3 length: 14 amino acids. This chain's CDR3 is CASSLESRVGEQYF. The CDR3 DNA is TGCGCCAGCAGCTTGGAATCTAGAGTAGGCGAGCAGTACTTC.

Of note for this clone: Other DNA variants within this sample encode the same CDR3. The gene calls are TRBV19 and TRBJ2-5, with D perhaps given as TRBD1 or TRBD2 (5 bases each). CDR1 is LNHDA and CDR2 is SQIVND in the germline V gene (reference sequence). The V end lost 1 base, the J end lost 0 bases, and 6 bases lay between the germline ends. The CDR3 is 14 amino acids. In nucleotides, the CDR3 is TGTGCCAGTAGTATAGGGGGGTACCAAGAGACCCAGTACTTC. This translates into CASSIGGYQETQYF.

The chain combines TRBV28 with TRBJ1-5; maybe TRBD1 (6 bases). The germline V gene has CDR1 MDHEN and CDR2 SYDVKM. The V end lost 6 bases, the J end lost 5 bases, and 17 bases lay between the germline ends. CDR3 length equals 15 residues. The CDR3 region is CASSPAGAVDQPQHF. The CDR3 DNA is TGTGCCAGCAGCCCAGCGGGGGCGGTCGATCAGCCCCAGCATTTT. Looking up the rest from reference TRBV28 and TRBJ1-5 gives the full variable domain: DVKVTQSSRYLVKRTGEKVFLECVQDMDHENMFWYRQDPGLGLRLIYFSYDVKMKEKGDIPEGYSVSREKKERFSLILESASTNQTSMYLCASSPAGAVDQPQHFGDGTRLSIL.

A remark on this clone: Other DNA sequences in this specimen translate into the identical CDR3. This chain links TRBV6-5 with TRBJ1-5, with D perhaps TRBD1 (5 bases). Trimming took 6 bases from V and 6 from J, leaving 12 bases between them. Germline V lookup: CDR1 MNHEY, CDR2 SVGAGI. This CDR3 is built from 13 residues. CDR3 loop: CASRAGGSQPQHF. The CDR3 nucleotides read TGTGCCAGCAGGGCGGGGGGGTCTCAGCCCCAGCATTTT.